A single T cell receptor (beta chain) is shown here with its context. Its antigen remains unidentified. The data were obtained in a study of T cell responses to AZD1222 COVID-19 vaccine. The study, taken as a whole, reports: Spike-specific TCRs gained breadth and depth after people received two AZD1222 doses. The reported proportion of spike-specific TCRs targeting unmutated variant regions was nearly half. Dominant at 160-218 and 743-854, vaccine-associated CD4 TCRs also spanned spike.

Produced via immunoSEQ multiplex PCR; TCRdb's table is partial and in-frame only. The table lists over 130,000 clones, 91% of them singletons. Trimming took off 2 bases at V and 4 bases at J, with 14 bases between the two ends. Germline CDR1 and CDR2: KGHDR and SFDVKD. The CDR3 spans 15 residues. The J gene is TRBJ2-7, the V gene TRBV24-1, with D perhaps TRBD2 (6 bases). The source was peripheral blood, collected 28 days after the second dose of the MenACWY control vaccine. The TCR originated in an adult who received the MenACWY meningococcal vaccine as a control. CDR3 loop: CATSDSGVGAYEQYF. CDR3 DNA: TGTGCCACCAGTGATTCGGGGGTCGGAGCGTACGAGCAGTACTTC.